The 13 T cell receptor beta chains listed next were all sequenced from one sample in a study of control samples from healthy donors and cancer patients. Here immunoSEQ multiplex PCR was the method, and the copy in TCRdb shows in-frame clones only, minus some. The sample consists of 79,000 or so clones, 85% to 90% of them appearing once. Sequencing input: PBMCs. These receptors all come from a woman aged 50 to 65 with colorectal cancer.

This rearrangement joins TRBV29-1 to TRBJ1-2; D is possibly TRBD1 (6 bases). CDR3 size: 13 residues. Per the germline V gene, CDR1 is SQVTM and CDR2 is ANQGSEA. With 8 bases removed from V and 0 bases from J, the gap between germline ends came to 13 bases. CDR3 protein: CSFRTASNYGYTF. DNA of the CDR3: TGCAGCTTCCGGACAGCTTCTAACTATGGCTACACCTTC. Based on the CDR3 plus reference TRBV29-1 and TRBJ1-2, the full variable domain is SAVISQKPSRDICQRGTSLTIQCQVDSQVTMMFWYRQQPGQSLTLIATANQGSEATYESGFVIDKFPISRPNLTFSTLTVSNMSPEDSSIYLCSFRTASNYGYTFGSGTRLTVV.

The chain uses TRBV4-3 and TRBJ1-1, with a tentative D call TRBD1 (5 bases). Trimming took off 3 bases at V and 1 base at J, with 12 bases between the two ends. CDR1 and CDR2 (germline): LGHNA, YSLEER. The CDR3 has 15 amino acids. This chain's CDR3 is CASSQGVQGNTEAFF. The CDR3 DNA sequence: TGCGCCAGCAGCCAGGGGGTACAAGGGAACACTGAAGCTTTCTTT.

J is TRBJ1-2 and V is TRBV7-2; 8 positions agree with TRBD1. This CDR3 has 13 amino acids. Per germline, CDR1 SGHTA and CDR2 FQGNSA. The V and J ends lost 4 bases and 4 bases, in that order; junction bases with no gene match: 2. The CDR3 loop reads CASSSGQAYGYTF. CDR3 in DNA: TGTGCCAGCAGCTCGGGACAGGCCTATGGCTACACCTTC.

In its sample, this clone was seen once. The genes are TRBV24-1 and TRBJ2-2, with 8 bases matching TRBD1. Germline CDR1 reads KGHDR; CDR2 reads SFDVKD. The V and J ends lost 7 bases and 6 bases, in that order; junction bases with no gene match: 12. The CDR3 spans 16 residues. CDR3 sequence: CATRLAGTGSSGELFF. CDR3 in DNA: TGTGCCACCAGACTCGCCGGGACAGGTTCTTCCGGGGAGCTGTTTTTT.

The CDR3 region has the DNA TGTGCCTGGAGGGCCTCCGCGGGGAACACAGATACGCAGTATTTT. This sequence encodes CAWRASAGNTDTQYF. This chain joins TRBV30 and TRBJ2-3; tentatively, D is TRBD2 (6 bases). V was cut by 3 bases and J by 2 bases, with 15 bases left in between. The CDR3 has 15 amino acids. The germline gives CDR1 GTSNPN, CDR2 SVGIG (reference sequence).

The rearrangement links TRBV2 to TRBJ1-5; D is unclear. Trimming took 2 bases from V and 1 from J, leaving 9 bases between them. CDR1 SNHLY and CDR2 FYNNEI come from the germline V gene. The CDR3 is made up of 15 amino acids. The CDR3 nucleotides are TGTGCCAGCAGTGAATCCCGGGTGAGCAATCAGCCCCAGCATTTT. It codes for CASSESRVSNQPQHF.

This chain connects TRBV7-2 to TRBJ2-5; D is unresolved. V dropped 5 bases and J dropped 5 bases, with 9 bases sitting between them. Germline V gene data show CDR1 as SGHTA and CDR2 as FQGNSA. There are 12 residues in the CDR3. CDR3 protein: CASSPPSETQYF. For the CDR3, the DNA is TGTGCCAGCAGCCCACCTTCTGAGACCCAGTACTTC.

The rearrangement uses TRBV3-1 (or the pseudogene TRBV3-2) and TRBJ1-2; a possible D gene is TRBD1 (5 bases). V was pared by 0 bases and J by 5 bases, with 13 bases between. CDR3 length: 15 amino acids. Germline CDR1 is LGHDT and CDR2 is YNNKEL (reference sequence). CDR3 nucleotides: TGTGCCAGCAGCCAAGAGGGGACCCTAGGGTATGGCTACACCTTC. Translating it yields CASSQEGTLGYGYTF.

V and J are TRBV2 and TRBJ2-2, with D perhaps TRBD1 (6 bases). This CDR3 contains 14 residues. Germline CDR1 and CDR2: SNHLY and FYNNEI. Trimming stripped 8 bases from V and 2 bases from J, with 12 bases between. As DNA, the CDR3 is TGTGCCAGCTGGACAGAAAGAAACACCGGGGAGCTGTTTTTT. Protein: CASWTERNTGELFF.

This sequence joins TRBV25-1 and TRBJ2-3; D is possibly TRBD2 (6 bases). CDR1 is MGHDK and CDR2 is SYGVNS in the germline V gene. Deletions cut 4 bases from V and 3 bases from J, with 17 bases between. This CDR3 comprises 16 residues. The CDR3 is CASSGGGEKRTDTQYF. The CDR3 DNA sequence: TGTGCCAGCAGTGGGGGCGGGGAAAAAAGAACAGATACGCAGTATTTT.

V gene TRBV6-2 or TRBV6-3 combines with J gene TRBJ1-5; D gene uncertain. Germline V gene lookup returns CDR1 MNHEY and CDR2 SVGEGT. The V end was cut by 5 bases, the J end by 1 base, with 9 bases between. This CDR3 spans 14 amino acids. CDR3 sequence: CASSVGISNQPQHF. As DNA, the CDR3 is TGTGCCAGCAGTGTAGGGATCAGCAATCAGCCCCAGCATTTT.

This chain links TRBV4-3 with TRBJ1-5, with D tentatively TRBD1 (5 bases). Trimming removed 4 bases at V and 7 bases at J, with 20 bases between. Germline CDR1 and CDR2: LGHNA and YSLEER. The CDR3 loop spans 16 amino acids. The CDR3 sequence: CASSPQFGGYRQPQHF. DNA of the CDR3: TGCGCCAGCAGCCCCCAATTCGGGGGTTATCGACAGCCCCAGCATTTT.

This clone was seen a handful of times. The chain has TRBV7-8 and TRBJ1-2; tentatively, D is TRBD1 (6 bases). V lost 0 bases to trimming and J lost 7 bases, with 12 bases between them. This CDR3 is built from 14 residues. CDR1 SGHVS and CDR2 FQNEAQ come from the germline V gene. The DNA of the CDR3 is TGTGCCAGCAGCTTAGCGGAGGGGGGTCGTGGCTACACCTTC. Amino acid sequence: CASSLAEGGRGYTF.